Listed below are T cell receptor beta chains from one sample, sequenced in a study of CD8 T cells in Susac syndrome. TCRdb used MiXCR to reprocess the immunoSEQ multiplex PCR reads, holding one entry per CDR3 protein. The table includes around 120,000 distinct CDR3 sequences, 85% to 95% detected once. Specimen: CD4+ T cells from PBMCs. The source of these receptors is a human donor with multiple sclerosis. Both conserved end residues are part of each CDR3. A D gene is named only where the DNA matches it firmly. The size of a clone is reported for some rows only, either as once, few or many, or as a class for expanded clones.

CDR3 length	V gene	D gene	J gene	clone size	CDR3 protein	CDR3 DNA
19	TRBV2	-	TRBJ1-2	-	CASSELDFRIGGNNYGYTF	TGTGCCAGCAGTGAATTGGACTTCAGAATTGGGGGGAACAACTATGGCTACACCTTC
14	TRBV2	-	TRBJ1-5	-	CASATSYSNQPQHF	TGTGCCTCAGCAACCAGCTATAGCAATCAGCCCCAGCATTTT
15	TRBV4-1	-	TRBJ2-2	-	CASSQDQANTGELFF	TGCGCCAGCAGCCAAGATCAGGCTAACACCGGGGAGCTGTTTTTT
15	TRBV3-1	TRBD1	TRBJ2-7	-	CASSQGLGQGVEQYF	TGTGCCAGCAGCCAAGGGTTGGGCCAGGGGGTCGAGCAGTACTTC
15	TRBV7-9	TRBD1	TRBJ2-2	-	CASSIGQGLTGELFF	TGTGCCAGCAGCATAGGACAGGGGCTAACCGGGGAGCTGTTTTTT
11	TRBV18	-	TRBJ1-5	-	CASSPGGPQHF	TGTGCCAGCTCACCTGGTGGGCCCCAGCATTTT
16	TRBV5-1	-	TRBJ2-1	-	CASSLAGGTLGNEQFF	TGCGCCAGCAGCTTGGCGGGCGGCACCCTGGGCAATGAGCAGTTCTTC
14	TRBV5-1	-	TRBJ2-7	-	CASSVGTPFNEQYF	TGCGCCAGCAGCGTCGGGACTCCGTTTAACGAGCAGTACTTC
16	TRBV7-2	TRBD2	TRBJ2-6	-	CASSPGGGTGANVLTF	TGTGCCAGCAGCCCCGGGGGGGGCACTGGGGCCAACGTCCTGACTTTC
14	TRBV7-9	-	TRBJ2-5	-	CASSPQGSSQTQYF	TGTGCCAGCAGCCCCCAGGGCAGCTCTCAGACCCAGTACTTC
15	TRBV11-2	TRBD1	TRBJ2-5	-	CASSLGGQGPETQYF	TGTGCCAGCAGCTTAGGGGGACAGGGCCCAGAGACCCAGTACTTC
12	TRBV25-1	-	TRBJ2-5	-	CASSESSETQYF	TGTGCCAGCAGTGAAAGTAGTGAGACCCAGTACTTC
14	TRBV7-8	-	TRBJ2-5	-	CASRRDLGQETQYF	TGTGCCAGCAGGAGGGATTTAGGGCAAGAGACCCAGTACTTC
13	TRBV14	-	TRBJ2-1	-	CASRAGPYNEQFF	TGTGCCAGCAGAGCTGGGCCCTACAATGAGCAGTTCTTC
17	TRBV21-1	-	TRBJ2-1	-	CASSAMIDRGRINEQFF	TGTGCCAGCAGCGCCATGATCGACAGGGGACGGATCAATGAGCAGTTCTTC
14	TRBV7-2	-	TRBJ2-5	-	CASSFGHLRETQYF	TGTGCCAGCAGCTTTGGACATCTTCGGGAGACCCAGTACTTC
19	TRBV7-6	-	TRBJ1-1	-	CASSLTGWGSGKMNTEAFF	TGTGCCAGCAGCTTAACGGGTTGGGGAAGCGGAAAAATGAACACTGAAGCTTTCTTT
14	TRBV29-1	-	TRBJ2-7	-	CSVMGLSGGREQYF	TGCAGCGTGATGGGACTTTCTGGAGGGCGCGAGCAGTACTTC
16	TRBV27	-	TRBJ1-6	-	CASTGTPAAYNSPLHF	TGTGCCAGTACCGGGACGCCGGCGGCCTATAATTCACCCCTCCACTTT
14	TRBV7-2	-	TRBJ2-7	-	CASSTRGLYYEQYF	TGTGCCAGCAGCACCCGGGGCCTATACTACGAGCAGTACTTC
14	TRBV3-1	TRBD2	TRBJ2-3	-	CASSPAGGTDTQYF	TGTGCCAGCAGCCCAGCGGGGGGCACAGATACGCAGTATTTT
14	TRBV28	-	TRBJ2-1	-	CASSSQSTGYEQFF	TGTGCCAGCAGTTCCCAATCTACAGGGTATGAGCAGTTCTTC
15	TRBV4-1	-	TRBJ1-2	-	CASSQPGGGSHGYTF	TGCGCCAGCAGCCAACCCGGGGGGGGAAGTCATGGCTACACCTTC
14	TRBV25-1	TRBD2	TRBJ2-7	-	CASSRTGAGYEQYF	TGTGCCAGCAGCCGAACAGGAGCGGGATACGAGCAGTACTTC
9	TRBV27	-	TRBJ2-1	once	CASSLGQFF	TGTGCCAGCAGTTTAGGGCAGTTCTTC
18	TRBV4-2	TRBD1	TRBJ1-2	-	CASSQDFPPGQFPGGYTF	TGTGCCAGCAGCCAAGATTTTCCTCCGGGACAGTTCCCTGGTGGCTACACCTTC
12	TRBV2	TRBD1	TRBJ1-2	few	CASSEGRGGYTF	TGTGCCAGCAGTGAGGGCAGGGGGGGCTACACCTTC
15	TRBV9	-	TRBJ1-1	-	CASSVEGSVNTEAFF	TGTGCCAGCAGCGTAGAGGGGTCGGTGAACACTGAAGCTTTCTTT
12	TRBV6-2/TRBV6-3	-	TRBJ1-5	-	CASARLNQPQHF	TGTGCCAGCGCAAGACTCAATCAGCCCCAGCATTTT
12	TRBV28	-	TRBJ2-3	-	CASSRGTDTQYF	TGTGCCAGCTCTCGGGGGACAGATACGCAGTATTTT
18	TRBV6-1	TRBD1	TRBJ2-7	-	CASSLDRPTKFSIYEQYF	TGTGCCAGCAGCCTGGACAGGCCGACGAAGTTTTCTATCTACGAGCAGTACTTC
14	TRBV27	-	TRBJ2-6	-	CASSPRSGANVLTF	TGTGCCAGCAGCCCCCGGTCTGGGGCCAACGTCCTGACTTTC
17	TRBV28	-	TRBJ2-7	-	CASSLKPRRGGSYEQYF	TGTGCCAGCAGTCTTAAGCCCAGAAGGGGGGGCTCCTACGAGCAGTACTTC
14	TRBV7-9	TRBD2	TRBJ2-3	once	CASASAGGARTQYF	TGTGCCAGCGCCTCGGCGGGGGGGGCGCGGACGCAGTATTTT
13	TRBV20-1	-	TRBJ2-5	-	CSARDDRQETQYF	TGCAGTGCTAGAGATGACAGACAAGAGACCCAGTACTTC
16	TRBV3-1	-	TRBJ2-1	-	CASSQGLAGGQNEQFF	TGTGCCAGCAGCCAAGGGCTAGCTGGGGGACAAAATGAGCAGTTCTTC
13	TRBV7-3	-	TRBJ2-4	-	CASSPGSGNIQYF	TGTGCCAGCAGCCCCGGGTCTGGAAACATTCAGTACTTC
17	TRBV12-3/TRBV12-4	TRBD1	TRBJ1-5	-	CASSPTGGSVGNQPQHF	TGTGCCAGCAGTCCGACAGGGGGCAGTGTGGGCAATCAGCCCCAGCATTTT
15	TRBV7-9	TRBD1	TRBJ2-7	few	CASSTRQGNSYEQYF	TGTGCCAGCAGCACGCGACAGGGGAATTCCTACGAGCAGTACTTC
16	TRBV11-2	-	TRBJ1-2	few	CASSNRGGAGNYGYTF	TGTGCCAGCAGCAACCGTGGTGGGGCGGGCAACTATGGCTACACCTTC
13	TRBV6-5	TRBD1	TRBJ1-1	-	CASRTTGGTEAFF	TGTGCCAGCAGAACCACAGGGGGCACTGAAGCTTTCTTT
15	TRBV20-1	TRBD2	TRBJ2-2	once	CSAKPLGGGTGELFF	TGCAGTGCTAAGCCCCTCGGGGGGGGCACCGGGGAGCTGTTTTTT
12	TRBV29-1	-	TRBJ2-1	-	CSVEQAYNEQFF	TGCAGCGTTGAACAGGCCTACAATGAGCAGTTCTTC
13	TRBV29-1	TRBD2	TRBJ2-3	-	CSANSGGTDTQYF	TGCAGCGCAAATAGCGGGGGCACAGATACGCAGTATTTT
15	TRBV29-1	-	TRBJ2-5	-	CSVALFGGTGETQYF	TGCAGCGTCGCACTCTTTGGGGGAACCGGAGAGACCCAGTACTTC
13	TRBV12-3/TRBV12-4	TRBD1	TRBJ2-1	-	CASNLGDSVKQFF	TGTGCCAGCAATTTAGGGGACAGCGTAAAGCAGTTCTTC
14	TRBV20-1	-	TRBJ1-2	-	CSASAGISNYGYTF	TGCAGTGCTAGTGCCGGGATTTCTAACTATGGCTACACCTTC
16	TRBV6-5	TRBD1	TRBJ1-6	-	CASSYRGQGYNSPLHF	TGTGCCAGCAGTTACCGCGGACAGGGATATAATTCACCCCTCCACTTT
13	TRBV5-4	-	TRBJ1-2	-	CAISPDANYGYTF	TGTGCCATTTCACCCGACGCTAACTATGGCTACACCTTC
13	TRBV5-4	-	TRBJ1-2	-	CASSLGLSGGYTF	TGTGCCAGCAGCTTGGGGCTGTCTGGTGGCTACACCTTC
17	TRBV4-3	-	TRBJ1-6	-	CASSHLITGPEGSPLHF	TGCGCCAGCAGTCATCTTATCACAGGGCCCGAAGGTTCACCCCTCCACTTT
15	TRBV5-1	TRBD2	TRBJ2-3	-	CASSDGLAVTDTQYF	TGCGCCAGCAGCGACGGACTAGCGGTAACAGATACGCAGTATTTT
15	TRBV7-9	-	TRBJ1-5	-	CASSSDKGNGQPQHF	TGTGCCAGCAGCTCCGACAAGGGCAACGGGCAGCCCCAGCATTTT
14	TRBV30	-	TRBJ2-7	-	CAWSRGGSSYEQHF	TGTGCCTGGAGCCGGGGAGGAAGCTCCTACGAGCAGCACTTC
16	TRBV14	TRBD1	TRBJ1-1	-	CASSLRPGQLNTEAFF	TGTGCCAGCAGCCTCAGACCGGGACAGTTGAACACTGAAGCTTTCTTT